The 3 T cell receptor beta chains in this list originate from one sample, sequenced in a study of blood T cell repertoires in COVID-19. Profiled with immunoSEQ multiplex PCR; TCRdb holds only in-frame clones, not every one. There are about 150,000 clones in the sample; around 86% occur only once, and 2.5% to 4% lies in the top ten. The sequenced sample consisted of peripheral blood. These receptors originate from a man in his 70s with acute or convalescent COVID-19.

This chain joins TRBV7-3 and TRBJ2-3; 12 bases match TRBD2. The CDR3 runs 16 residues. Per germline, CDR1 SGHTA and CDR2 FQGTGA. V was clipped by 1 base and J by 6 bases; unmatched bases: 5. CDR3 protein: CASSLRLAGGVDTQYF. DNA for the CDR3: TGTGCCAGCAGCTTAAGGCTAGCGGGAGGGGTGGATACGCAGTATTTT.

A few counts support this clone. The chain employs TRBV4-2 and TRBJ1-2, with unresolved D. In germline, CDR1 is LGHNA, CDR2 YNFKEQ. The CDR3 is 16 residues long. Trimming cost V 0 bases and J 0 bases, with 11 bases left between them. CDR3 residues: CASSQDMAGPNYGYTF. The CDR3 DNA follows: TGTGCCAGCAGCCAAGATATGGCAGGCCCTAACTATGGCTACACCTTC.

The chain links TRBV6-1 to TRBJ1-2, with TRBD1 identical over 8 bases. V shed 1 base and J 0 bases; nucleotides not matched to a gene: 7. The CDR3 runs 17 residues. Germline V gene lookup returns CDR1 MNHNS and CDR2 SASEGT. CDR3 sequence: CASSEDGQGIPNYGYTF. As DNA, the CDR3 is TGTGCCAGCAGTGAAGACGGACAGGGAATTCCTAACTATGGCTACACCTTC.